A single T cell receptor (beta chain) is shown here with its context. This receptor's antigen is unknown. The input lacks base qualities; no much larger clone sits a single base away. Libraries were constructed by multiplex PCR. Sequencer: Illumina HiSeq 2500. TCRbeta libraries were built by three rounds of nested PCR using primers (Table S4), following protocols modified from ARM-PCR. PCR products of 200-500 bp were gel-excised and purified with the QIAquick gel extraction kit before sequencing. In the source study's methods: Reads were cleaned with Trimmomatic, merged with FLASH into complete CDR3 sequences, and assigned to V(D)J germline segments with MiTCR. Clonal diversity was computed as the inverse Simpson's index with VDJtools. In-frame sequences lacking a premature stop codon were counted as productive reads. Using fastp at Q25 and MiXCR, TCRdb reprocessed the public reads and kept productive beta chains. Records with the same CDR3 protein are collapsed into one entry carrying the most frequent genes and DNA. What appears here as the V and J calls and clone size reflects TCRdb's work, not the paper's. For this sample there are roughly 43,000 distinct CDR3 sequences; roughly 60% appear just once. About 41% of the sample is in the top ten clones.

The sample originates from a study of tumor and adjacent non-tumor tissue in lung cancer (dated by TCRdb to the late 2010s). About the full investigation: By cancer type, the cohort comprised 12 adenocarcinoma patients, 2 squamous cell carcinoma patients and 1 small cell lung cancer patient. Among the approximately 15 patients, ages ranged from roughly 30 to 85 years, approximately 10 were men and 5 were women, and disease was TNM stage I to III. Sequencing generated a total of roughly 130 million productive TCRbeta reads, averaging roughly 3.9 million reads per sample. The study compared bulk TCRbeta repertoires between lung tumor tissue and matched distant non-tumor lung tissue from more than twelve lung cancer patients. TCRbeta CDR3 sequencing was performed on 25 to 35 paired specimens, with one tumor sample and one normal lung sample collected per patient. Findings and caveats that apply to the study as a whole: Neither the sequencing platform nor unique molecular identifiers are mentioned in the methods. Significantly higher TCR diversity (inverse Simpson) was observed in tumor tissue than in normal lung tissue (approximately 430 vs 150, P = 0.0075, Mann-Whitney U test). Peripheral blood was not sequenced, so blood TCRbeta repertoires were not examined in the lung cancer patients of the study. Only roughly 16 patients were included in the cohort, and the need for larger samples and more detailed clinical data was noted by the authors. In normal lung, the top 100 clones accounted for a significantly larger cumulative share of the repertoire than in tumor tissue. Younger patients had significantly higher TCR diversity, and higher tumor TCR diversity was associated with shorter overall and disease-free survival.

Bulk unsorted tissue served as the source for RNA extraction, and RNA quality was assessed using a NanoDrop ND-1000 and an Agilent 2100. Normal lung samples were distant non-tumor tissue taken more than 3 cm from the tumor edge. Donors were newly diagnosed lung cancer patients admitted for thoracic surgery in China between August and November 2014, without prior chemotherapy. The study excluded patients who had received radiotherapy or chemotherapy before or who had another cancer at the same time. Surgical tissue pieces of 1-2 cm3 were preserved in RNAlater solution and stored at -80 °C until use. Material for sequencing was distant non-tumor lung tissue. The sequence was obtained from a man aged 50-60 years with non-small cell lung cancer.

The nucleotides are TGTGCCAGCAGCCACCGGCGGGACGGTTATAATTCACCCCTCCACTTT. Translated, it gives CASSHRRDGYNSPLHF. This receptor chain uses TRBV6-5 and TRBJ1-6; perhaps TRBD1 is the D gene, with 5 bases matching. The germline V gene encodes CDR1 MNHEY and CDR2 SVGAGI. The CDR3 spans 16 residues, from the cysteine through the phenylalanine. Just the 48-base CDR3 DNA is kept, in frame starting at base 1. Trimming removed 6 bases from V and 4 bases from J, leaving 16 bases between the germline ends.